Sequencing of this T cell receptor beta chain was carried out in a study of spatial heterogeneity in lung cancer. As for the study in general: Sequences of the beta chain were consistently detected in greater numbers than alpha-chain sequences. Matched bulk RNA-seq yielded a T cell module score, and TCR transcript counts in tumor regions correlated strongly with that score.

The CDR3 extends over 14 amino acids. V lost 3 bases to trimming and J lost 4 bases, with 11 bases between them. Germline V gives CDR1 SGHRS, CDR2 YFSETQ. Each molecule of TCR cDNA was tagged with one unique molecular identifier. TCRdb called the 5' RACE reads again in MiXCR, with one record for every CDR3 protein. In the table there are 12,000 or so distinct CDR3 sequences, approximately 15% of which are singletons. This clonotype was recorded at least ten times. The target antigen is unknown. The time point is: sample taken at primary tumor resection. Unsorted whole RNA from tumor, nontumor lung or frozen PBMC underwent sequencing. Study-level results: One measure, the expanded intratumoral alpha and beta TCR count, tracked tumor mutation counts.

This specimen was lung tumor tissue, taken at surgery. The clonotype comes from a male donor with early-stage non-small cell lung cancer. The V gene is TRBV5-1, the J gene TRBJ2-1, with TRBD1 as a possible D gene (6 bases). The CDR3 loop is CASSSGTPYNEQFF. CDR3 nucleotides: TGCGCCAGCAGCTCCGGGACACCTTACAATGAGCAGTTCTTC. Full variable domain (rest looked up from reference TRBV5-1 and TRBJ2-1): KAGVTQTPRYLIKTRGQQVTLSCSPISGHRSVSWYQQTPGQGLQFLFEYFSETQRNKGNFPGRFSGRQFSNSRSEMNVSTLELGDSALYLCASSSGTPYNEQFFGPGTRLTVL.